The entry below gives a single TCR beta chain sequence along with its context. Original methodology: Amplification of reference gene primers was used by the study to estimate nucleated cell counts. The protocol was immunoSEQ multiplex PCR, while the TCRdb copy is restricted to in-frame clones and leaves out a portion. The DNA was the basis for D and trimming; V, J and clone size are from that table. The sample contains some 77,000 clones, around nine tenths of which appear only once. The data derive from a study of blood T cell repertoires in COVID-19. About the study: COVID-19 samples, acute and convalescent, were from the United States, Italy and Spain. In each case, the material was cDNA or gDNA derived from T cells, B-cell-depleted T cells, or PBMCs.

CDR3 size: 13 residues. The ends lost 8 bases at V and 5 bases at J; junction bases unmatched: 6. CDR1 and CDR2 (germline): LGHDT, YNNKEL (reference sequence). This receptor was obtained from a young man with acute or convalescent COVID-19. Sequenced sample: peripheral blood. J is TRBJ2-5 and V is TRBV3-1 (or the pseudogene TRBV3-2); TRBD2 matches at 9 bases. The CDR3 is CASLKSGRETQYF. The CDR3 DNA follows: TGTGCCAGCTTAAAAAGCGGGAGGGAGACCCAGTACTTC.